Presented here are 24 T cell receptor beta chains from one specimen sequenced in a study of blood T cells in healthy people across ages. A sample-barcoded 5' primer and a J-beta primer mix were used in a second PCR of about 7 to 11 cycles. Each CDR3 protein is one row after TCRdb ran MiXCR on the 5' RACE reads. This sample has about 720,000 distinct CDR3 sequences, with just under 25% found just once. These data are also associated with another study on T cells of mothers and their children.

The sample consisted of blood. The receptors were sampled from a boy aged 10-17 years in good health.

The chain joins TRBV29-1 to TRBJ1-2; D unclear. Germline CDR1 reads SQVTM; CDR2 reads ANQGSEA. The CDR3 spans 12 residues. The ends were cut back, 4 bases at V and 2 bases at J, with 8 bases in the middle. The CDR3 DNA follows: TGCAGCGTTGTGGGAGAGAACTATGGCTACACCTTC. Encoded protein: CSVVGENYGYTF.

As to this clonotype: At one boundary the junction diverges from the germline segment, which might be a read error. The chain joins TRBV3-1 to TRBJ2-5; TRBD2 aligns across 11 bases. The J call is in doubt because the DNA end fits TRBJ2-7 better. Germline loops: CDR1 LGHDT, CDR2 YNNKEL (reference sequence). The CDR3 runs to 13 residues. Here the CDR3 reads CAGSLAGGYEQYF. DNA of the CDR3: TGTGCCGGCAGCTTAGCGGGAGGGTACGAGCAGTACTTC.

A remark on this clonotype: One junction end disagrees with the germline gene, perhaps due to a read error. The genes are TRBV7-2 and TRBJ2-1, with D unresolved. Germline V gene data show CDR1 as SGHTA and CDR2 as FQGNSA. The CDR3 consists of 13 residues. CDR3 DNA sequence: TGTGCCGGCAGCCCCCCGTGGAACAATGAGCAGTTCTTC. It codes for CAGSPPWNNEQFF.

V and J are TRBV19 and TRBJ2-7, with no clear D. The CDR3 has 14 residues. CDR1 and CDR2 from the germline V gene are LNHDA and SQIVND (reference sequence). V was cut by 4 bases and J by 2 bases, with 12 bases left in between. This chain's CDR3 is CASSNPGRTYEQYF. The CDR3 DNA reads TGTGCCAGTAGTAACCCGGGCCGTACCTACGAGCAGTACTTC.

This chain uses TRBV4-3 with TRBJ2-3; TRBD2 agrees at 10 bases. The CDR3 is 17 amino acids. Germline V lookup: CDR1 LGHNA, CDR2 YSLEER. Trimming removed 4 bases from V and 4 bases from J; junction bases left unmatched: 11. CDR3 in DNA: TGCGCCAGCAGCCCAAGGGGAGCTAGCGGGAGTGCAGATACGCAGTATTTT. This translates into CASSPRGASGSADTQYF.

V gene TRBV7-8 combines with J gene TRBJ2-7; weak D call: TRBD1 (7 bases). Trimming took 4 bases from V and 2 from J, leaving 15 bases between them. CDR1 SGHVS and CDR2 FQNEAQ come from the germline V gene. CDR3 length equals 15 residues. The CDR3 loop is CASSYLVRGAYEQYF. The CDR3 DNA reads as TGTGCCAGCAGCTACCTGGTCAGGGGGGCCTACGAGCAGTACTTC.

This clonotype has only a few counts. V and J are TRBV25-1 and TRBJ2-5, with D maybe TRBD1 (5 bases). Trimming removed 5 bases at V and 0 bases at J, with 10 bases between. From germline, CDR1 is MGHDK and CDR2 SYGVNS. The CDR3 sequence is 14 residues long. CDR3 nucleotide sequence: TGTGCCAGCAGTCCCAGGACAAACCAAGAGACCCAGTACTTC. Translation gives CASSPRTNQETQYF.

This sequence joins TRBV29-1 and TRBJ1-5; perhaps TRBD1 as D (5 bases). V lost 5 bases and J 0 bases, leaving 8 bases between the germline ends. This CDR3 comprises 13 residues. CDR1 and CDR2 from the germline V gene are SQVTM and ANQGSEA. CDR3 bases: TGCAGCGTTCGACAGAATAGCAATCAGCCCCAGCATTTT. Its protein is CSVRQNSNQPQHF. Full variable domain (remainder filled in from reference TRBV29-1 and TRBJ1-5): SAVISQKPSRDICQRGTSLTIQCQVDSQVTMMFWYRQQPGQSLTLIATANQGSEATYESGFVIDKFPISRPNLTFSTLTVSNMSPEDSSIYLCSVRQNSNQPQHFGDGTRLSIL.

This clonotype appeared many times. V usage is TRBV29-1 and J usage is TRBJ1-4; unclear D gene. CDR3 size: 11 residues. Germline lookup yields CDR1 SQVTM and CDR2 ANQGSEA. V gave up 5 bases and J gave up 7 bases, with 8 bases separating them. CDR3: CSVKSGEKLFF. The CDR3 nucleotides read TGCAGCGTTAAAAGTGGTGAAAAACTGTTTTTT.

The CDR3 region is CASWGTGETKNIQYF. Here the CDR3 DNA reads TGTGCCAGCTGGGGTACAGGGGAGACCAAAAACATTCAGTACTTC. The V call is TRBV19, the J call TRBJ2-4, with 7 bases that match TRBD1. The CDR3 length is 15 residues. V was pared by 9 bases and J by 2 bases, with 10 bases of the junction left unmatched. Germline V lookup: CDR1 LNHDA, CDR2 SQIVND (reference sequence).

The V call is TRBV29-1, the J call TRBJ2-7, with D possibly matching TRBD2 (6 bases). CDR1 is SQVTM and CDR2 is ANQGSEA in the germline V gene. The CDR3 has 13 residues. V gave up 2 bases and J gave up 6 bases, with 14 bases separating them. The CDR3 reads CSVESVAGGEQYF. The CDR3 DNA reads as TGCAGCGTTGAAAGCGTCGCCGGGGGCGAGCAGTACTTC.

The CDR3 region is CASSHPDPGRQTYNEQFF. The CDR3 bases are TGTGCCAGCAGCCACCCAGACCCGGGACGTCAAACCTACAATGAGCAGTTCTTC. V and J are TRBV6-2 or TRBV6-3 and TRBJ2-1; either TRBD1 or TRBD2 may supply D (5 bases each). The CDR3 loop spans 18 amino acids. Per germline, CDR1 MNHEY and CDR2 SVGEGT. V gave up 6 bases and J gave up 2 bases, with 23 bases separating them.

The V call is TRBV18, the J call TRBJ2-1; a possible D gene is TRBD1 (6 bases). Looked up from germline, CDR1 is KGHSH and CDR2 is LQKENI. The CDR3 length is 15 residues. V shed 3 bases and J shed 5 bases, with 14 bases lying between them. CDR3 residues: CASSPLGQLNNEQFF. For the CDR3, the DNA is TGTGCCAGCTCACCTCTTGGACAGCTCAACAATGAGCAGTTCTTC. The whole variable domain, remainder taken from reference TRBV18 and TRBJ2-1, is NAGVMQNPRHLVRRRGQEARLRCSPMKGHSHVYWYRQLPEEGLKFMVYLQKENIIDESGMPKERFSAEFPKEGPSILRIQQVVRGDSAAYFCASSPLGQLNNEQFFGPGTRLTVL.

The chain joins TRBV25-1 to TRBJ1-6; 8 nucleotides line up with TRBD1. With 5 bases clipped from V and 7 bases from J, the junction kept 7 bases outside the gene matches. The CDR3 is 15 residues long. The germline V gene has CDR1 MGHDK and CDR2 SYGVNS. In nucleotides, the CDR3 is TGTGCCAGCAGTTCTCGGACAGGGATGAATTCACCCCTCCACTTT. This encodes CASSSRTGMNSPLHF.

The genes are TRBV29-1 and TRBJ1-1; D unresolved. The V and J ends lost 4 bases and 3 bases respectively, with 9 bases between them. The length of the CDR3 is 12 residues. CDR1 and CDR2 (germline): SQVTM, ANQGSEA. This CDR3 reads CSVVEGYTEAFF. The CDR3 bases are TGCAGCGTTGTTGAGGGTTACACTGAAGCTTTCTTT. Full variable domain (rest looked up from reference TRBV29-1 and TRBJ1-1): SAVISQKPSRDICQRGTSLTIQCQVDSQVTMMFWYRQQPGQSLTLIATANQGSEATYESGFVIDKFPISRPNLTFSTLTVSNMSPEDSSIYLCSVVEGYTEAFFGQGTRLTVV.

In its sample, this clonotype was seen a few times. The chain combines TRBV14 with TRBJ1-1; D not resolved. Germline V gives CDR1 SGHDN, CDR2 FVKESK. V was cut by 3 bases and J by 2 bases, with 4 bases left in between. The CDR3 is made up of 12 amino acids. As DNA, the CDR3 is TGTGCCAGCAGCCAGTCAAACACTGAAGCTTTCTTT. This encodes CASSQSNTEAFF.

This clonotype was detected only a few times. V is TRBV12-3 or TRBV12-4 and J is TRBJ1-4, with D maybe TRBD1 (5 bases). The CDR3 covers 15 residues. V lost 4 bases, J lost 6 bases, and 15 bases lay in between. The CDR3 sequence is CASSSERDGYEKLFF. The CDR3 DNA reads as TGTGCCAGCAGTTCCGAAAGGGACGGTTATGAAAAACTGTTTTTT.

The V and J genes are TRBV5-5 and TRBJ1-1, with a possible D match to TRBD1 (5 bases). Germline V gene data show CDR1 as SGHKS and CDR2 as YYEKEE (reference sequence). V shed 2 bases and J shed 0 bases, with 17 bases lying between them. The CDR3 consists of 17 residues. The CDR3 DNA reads TGTGCCAGCAGCTTTCCGGGACCATCGGGCATGAACACTGAAGCTTTCTTT. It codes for CASSFPGPSGMNTEAFF.

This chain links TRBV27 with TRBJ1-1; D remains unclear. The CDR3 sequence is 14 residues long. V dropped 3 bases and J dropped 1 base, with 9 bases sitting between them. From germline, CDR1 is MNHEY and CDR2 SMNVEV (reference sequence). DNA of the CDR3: TGTGCCAGCAGTTTGGTGTTTACGAACACTGAAGCTTTCTTT. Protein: CASSLVFTNTEAFF.

CDR3 nucleotide sequence: TGTGCCAGCAGCAAACCTCGGGACTTCTCCTACGAGCAGTACTTC. It is translated as CASSKPRDFSYEQYF. The chain employs TRBV21-1 and TRBJ2-7; the table gives TRBD2 as D, unverified against the DNA. TRBV21-1 represents a pseudogene. CDR3 length: 15 residues.

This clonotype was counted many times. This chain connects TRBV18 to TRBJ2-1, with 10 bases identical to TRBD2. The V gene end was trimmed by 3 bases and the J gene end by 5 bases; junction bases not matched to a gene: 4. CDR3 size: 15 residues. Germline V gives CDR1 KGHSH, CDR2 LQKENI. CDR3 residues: CASSPIAGGDNEQFF. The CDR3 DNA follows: TGTGCCAGCTCACCCATAGCGGGAGGCGACAATGAGCAGTTCTTC.

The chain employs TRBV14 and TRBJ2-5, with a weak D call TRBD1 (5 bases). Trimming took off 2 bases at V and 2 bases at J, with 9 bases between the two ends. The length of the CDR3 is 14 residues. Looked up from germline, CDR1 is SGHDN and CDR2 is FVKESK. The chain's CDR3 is CASSQKGLQETQYF. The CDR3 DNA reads TGTGCCAGCAGCCAAAAGGGGTTACAAGAGACCCAGTACTTC.

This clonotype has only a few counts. In DNA form, the CDR3 reads TGTGCCAGCAGTTTGACAGGGGGCGCGTACATTCAGTACTTC. It codes for CASSLTGGAYIQYF. The chain employs TRBV6-6 and TRBJ2-4, with 10 bases matching TRBD1. V lost 4 bases and J lost 8; bases outside the gene matches: 5. The CDR3 contains 14 residues. CDR1 MNHNY and CDR2 SVGAGI come from the germline V gene (reference sequence).

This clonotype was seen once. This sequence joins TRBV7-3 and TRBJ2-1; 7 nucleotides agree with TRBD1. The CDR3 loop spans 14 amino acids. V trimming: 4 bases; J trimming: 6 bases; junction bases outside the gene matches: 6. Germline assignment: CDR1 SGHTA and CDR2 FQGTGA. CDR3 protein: CASSYRTGFNEQFF. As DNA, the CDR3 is TGTGCCAGCAGCTACCGGACAGGCTTCAATGAGCAGTTCTTC.